One and the same sample provided the 23 T cell receptor beta chains below, sequenced in a study of cytomegalovirus exposure and HLA in healthy donors. The PCR made use of 60 Vbeta and 13 Jbeta primers. Here immunoSEQ multiplex PCR was the method, and the copy in TCRdb shows in-frame clones only, minus some. The data hold over 75,000 clones, with 75% to 80% observed a single time. Sequences were obtained from PBMCs. The receptors here all came from a female donor in good health and CMV-seronegative.

The gene calls are TRBV28 and TRBJ2-3, with D possibly called TRBD1 or TRBD2 (7 bases each). Deletions cut 10 bases from V and 3 bases from J, with 17 bases between. Germline loops: CDR1 MDHEN, CDR2 SYDVKM. The CDR3 loop spans 14 amino acids. The CDR3 DNA reads as TGTGCCATCAGGGGGGGTGGGAGGACAGATACGCAGTATTTT. As protein: CAIRGGGRTDTQYF.

This chain connects TRBV6-1 to TRBJ2-3, with TRBD1 matching 7 bases. With V trimmed by 4 bases and J by 4 bases, 11 bases remained unmatched. The CDR3 extends over 16 amino acids. Germline V CDR1 and CDR2: MNHNS, SASEGT. Written as DNA, the CDR3 is TGTGCCAGCAGTGGGATCTGGGCAGGGGGTCCAGATACGCAGTATTTT. It specifies CASSGIWAGGPDTQYF.

This chain links TRBV30 with TRBJ1-5, with 7 bases identical to TRBD1. Germline V gene data show CDR1 as GTSNPN and CDR2 as SVGIG (reference sequence). This CDR3 has 13 residues. The ends lost 2 bases at V and 6 bases at J; junction bases unmatched: 4. The CDR3 spells CAWSRQGSQPQHF. CDR3 nucleotides: TGTGCCTGGAGTAGACAGGGAAGTCAGCCCCAGCATTTT.

The chain uses TRBV29-1 and TRBJ1-1; 8 bases align to TRBD1. The trim removed 5 bases at V and 6 bases at J, leaving 26 bases unmatched. Germline loops: CDR1 SQVTM, CDR2 ANQGSEA. The length of the CDR3 is 19 residues. CDR3 sequence (DNA): TGCAGCGTTCTCTCACAGGGGGAAGGGTTAAGGGTGGGTATCGCTGAAGCTTTCTTT. It specifies CSVLSQGEGLRVGIAEAFF. The whole variable domain, remainder taken from reference TRBV29-1 and TRBJ1-1, is SAVISQKPSRDICQRGTSLTIQCQVDSQVTMMFWYRQQPGQSLTLIATANQGSEATYESGFVIDKFPISRPNLTFSTLTVSNMSPEDSSIYLCSVLSQGEGLRVGIAEAFFGQGTRLTVV.

CDR3 bases: TGTGCCAGCAGTGAAGGGCAGGGGGCTCACTATGGCTACACCTTC. Translated, it gives CASSEGQGAHYGYTF. The genes are TRBV2 and TRBJ1-2, with 8 bases that match TRBD1. Germline loops: CDR1 SNHLY, CDR2 FYNNEI. This CDR3 has 15 residues. J lost 3 bases, V lost 1 base, and 4 bases had no gene match. The full variable domain, its missing parts supplied by reference TRBV2 and TRBJ1-2, is EPEVTQTPSHQVTQMGQEVILRCVPISNHLYFYWYRQILGQKVEFLVSFYNNEISEKSEIFDDQFSVERPDGSNFTLKIRSTKLEDSAMYFCASSEGQGAHYGYTFGSGTRLTVV.

This clone occurred a few times. The chain combines TRBV5-1 with TRBJ1-1; D remains unclear. V lost 1 base and J lost 5, with 9 bases in between. Germline loops: CDR1 SGHRS, CDR2 YFSETQ. The CDR3 covers 13 residues. The CDR3 DNA sequence: TGCGCCAGCAGCTTGACGGGGAGGACTGAAGCTTTCTTT. Translation: CASSLTGRTEAFF.

This chain connects TRBV7-3 to TRBJ2-2; 9 bases agree with TRBD1. The CDR3 runs to 16 residues. Germline trimming cut 1 base from V and 3 bases from J; bases unmatched to any gene: 3. Germline values: CDR1 SGHTA, CDR2 FQGTGA. In nucleotides, the CDR3 is TGTGCCAGCAGCTTAAAGGGGGACAGGGACACCGGGGAGCTGTTTTTT. This gives the protein CASSLKGDRDTGELFF.

This clone was counted once. The chain uses TRBV5-1 and TRBJ1-2; tentative D call: TRBD1 (6 bases). V lost 5 bases to trimming and J lost 8 bases, with 16 bases between them. CDR3 length: 13 residues. CDR1 is SGHRS, CDR2 YFSETQ, per germline. CDR3: CASSSQGFGGYTF. CDR3 bases: TGCGCCAGCAGTTCACAGGGATTCGGGGGCTACACCTTC.

The rearrangement links TRBV7-9 to TRBJ1-2, with 9 nucleotides matching TRBD1. CDR1 and CDR2 from the germline V gene are SEHNR and FQNEAQ (reference sequence). The CDR3 extends over 14 amino acids. V was clipped by 3 bases and J by 8 bases; unmatched bases: 7. The CDR3 reads CASSFGQGIDGYTF. CDR3 in DNA: TGTGCCAGCAGCTTCGGACAGGGGATTGACGGCTACACCTTC.

This chain uses TRBV5-4 with TRBJ1-1, with TRBD1 as a possible D gene (5 bases). Germline CDR1 SGHNT, CDR2 YYREEE (reference sequence). V lost 1 base and J 5 bases, leaving 9 bases between the germline ends. CDR3 length: 13 residues. The CDR3 coding sequence is TGTGCCAGCAGCTTGAGGGGCGGTACTGAAGCTTTCTTT. Amino acids: CASSLRGGTEAFF.

The chain's CDR3 is CASSPAGSNEKLFF. The CDR3 nucleotides are TGCGCCAGCAGCCCCGCAGGGTCTAATGAAAAACTGTTTTTT. The V gene is TRBV5-1, the J gene TRBJ1-4; TRBD1 might be the D (5 bases). Germline lookup yields CDR1 SGHRS and CDR2 YFSETQ. The length of the CDR3 is 14 residues. The V and J ends lost 4 bases and 3 bases respectively, with 10 bases between them.

The gene calls are TRBV7-2 and TRBJ2-7; D gene uncertain. The CDR3 has 14 amino acids. V was pared by 1 base and J by 6 bases, with 13 bases between. Germline V CDR1 and CDR2: SGHTA, FQGNSA. For the CDR3, the DNA is TGTGCCAGCAGCTTAGACGGTCTCCCTCTCGAGCAGTACTTC. Translated, it gives CASSLDGLPLEQYF.

V and J are TRBV7-2 and TRBJ2-3; D not resolved. CDR1 and CDR2 from the germline V gene are SGHTA and FQGNSA. Between the trimmed V and J ends, which lost 4 bases and 2 bases, there was a span of 4 bases. This CDR3 region has 12 residues. In DNA form, the CDR3 reads TGTGCCAGCAGCTCTTTCACAGATACGCAGTATTTT. It translates to CASSSFTDTQYF.

CDR3 residues: CASTLSGGEQYF. CDR3 DNA sequence: TGTGCCAGCACCCTTAGCGGTGGCGAGCAGTACTTC. This chain joins TRBV2 and TRBJ2-7; tentatively, D is TRBD2 (6 bases). V was pared by 7 bases and J by 6 bases, with 13 bases between. The CDR3 loop spans 12 amino acids. Looked up from germline, CDR1 is SNHLY and CDR2 is FYNNEI.

V and J are TRBV7-2 and TRBJ2-4; TRBD1 matches 11 bases. The V gene end was trimmed by 3 bases and the J gene end by 8 bases; junction bases not matched to a gene: 9. Germline V gene sequence: CDR1 SGHTA, CDR2 FQGNSA. The CDR3 is 16 residues long. The CDR3 reads CASSFDRTGGSDIQYF. CDR3 bases: TGTGCCAGCAGCTTCGACCGGACAGGGGGCTCGGACATTCAGTACTTC.

This clone has ten or more counts. The chain combines TRBV28 with TRBJ2-7; 15 positions match TRBD2. The J segment lost 2 bases and the V segment lost 5 bases, leaving 10 bases of the junction unmatched. The CDR3 contains 18 residues. Germline V gene data show CDR1 as MDHEN and CDR2 as SYDVKM. The CDR3 sequence is CASSIAGLAGGTPYEQYF. The CDR3 nucleotides are TGTGCCAGCAGTATCGCGGGACTAGCGGGGGGCACACCCTACGAGCAGTACTTC. The full variable domain, with the rest looked up from reference TRBV28 and TRBJ2-7, is DVKVTQSSRYLVKRTGEKVFLECVQDMDHENMFWYRQDPGLGLRLIYFSYDVKMKEKGDIPEGYSVSREKKERFSLILESASTNQTSMYLCASSIAGLAGGTPYEQYFGPGTRLTVT.

This clone has just one count. The gene calls are TRBV6-5 and TRBJ2-3, with unresolved D. CDR3 length: 13 amino acids. Germline V gene sequence: CDR1 MNHEY, CDR2 SVGAGI. V was clipped by 5 bases and J by 0 bases, with 6 bases between them. The CDR3 spells CASSPVSTDTQYF. CDR3 nucleotides: TGTGCCAGCAGTCCGGTTAGCACAGATACGCAGTATTTT.

The rearrangement links TRBV6-5 to TRBJ2-7; possibly TRBD1 for D (5 bases). The length of the CDR3 is 12 residues. The V gene's germline CDR1 is MNHEY and CDR2 SVGAGI. V gave up 6 bases and J gave up 3 bases, with 9 bases separating them. This CDR3 is CASSHDSYEQYF. CDR3 bases: TGTGCCAGCAGCCACGACAGCTACGAGCAGTACTTC.

This chain connects TRBV5-3 to TRBJ1-5; TRBD1 matches 7 bases. TRBV5-3 carries the ORF label, with uncertain function. The CDR3 sequence is 17 residues long. With V trimmed by 3 bases and J by 5 bases, 14 bases remained unmatched. The CDR3 spells CARSWETEGQNYQPQHF. The CDR3 DNA is TGTGCCAGAAGCTGGGAAACAGAGGGACAGAACTATCAGCCCCAGCATTTT.

This clone was recorded a few times. The chain recombines TRBV6-1 with TRBJ2-1; 8 positions match TRBD2. CDR1 and CDR2 (germline): MNHNS, SASEGT. The CDR3 is 16 amino acids. V lost 0 bases and J lost 4; bases outside the gene matches: 5. The CDR3 DNA sequence: TGTGCCAGCAGTGAAGCAACGGGAGGGCCTTACAATGAGCAGTTCTTC. Protein: CASSEATGGPYNEQFF.

This rearrangement joins TRBV25-1 to TRBJ1-2, with no clear D. From germline, CDR1 is MGHDK and CDR2 SYGVNS. V gave up 4 bases and J gave up 7 bases, with 10 bases separating them. This CDR3 has 12 residues. CDR3 region: CASSGGLSGYTF. In nucleotides, the CDR3 is TGTGCCAGCAGTGGAGGATTAAGTGGCTACACCTTC.

This clone was detected a few times. The chain uses TRBV7-9 and TRBJ1-2; 10 bases map to TRBD1. The germline V gene has CDR1 SEHNR and CDR2 FQNEAQ (reference sequence). The CDR3 has 16 residues. Germline trimming cut 5 bases from V and 8 bases from J; bases unmatched to any gene: 14. CDR3 nucleotides: TGTGCCAGCAGCCTACCCGTGGCCGGACAGGGGGACGGCTACACCTTC. It is translated as CASSLPVAGQGDGYTF. The entire variable domain, with the rest obtained from reference TRBV7-9 and TRBJ1-2, is as follows: DTGVSQNPRHKITKRGQNVTFRCDPISEHNRLYWYRQTLGQGPEFLTYFQNEAQLEKSRLLSDRFSAERPKGSFSTLEIQRTEQGDSAMYLCASSLPVAGQGDGYTFGSGTRLTVV.

This clone turned up a few times. The V gene is TRBV6-5, the J gene TRBJ1-5; 7 nucleotides match TRBD1. The germline V gene encodes CDR1 MNHEY and CDR2 SVGAGI. The CDR3 is 15 residues long. With V trimmed by 10 bases and J by 2 bases, 11 bases remained unmatched. CDR3 protein: CATRGGRGGNQPQHF. The CDR3 nucleotides are TGTGCCACCAGGGGGGGCAGGGGGGGCAATCAGCCCCAGCATTTT.